This T cell receptor (beta chain) was recovered during a study of control samples from healthy donors and cancer patients. Assay: immunoSEQ multiplex PCR; the TCRdb copy retains only in-frame clones and omits some. The repertoire has some 130,000 clones, around nine tenths of them found once; the top ten carry around 5.4%. V was shortened by 5 bases and J by 4 bases, with 15 bases between the two germline ends. Per germline, CDR1 SGHTA and CDR2 FQGNSA. This CDR3 is built from 15 residues. The specimen was blood. The clonotype was recovered from a man between 18 and 35 years old in good health. J is TRBJ2-1 and V is TRBV7-2; weak D call: TRBD2 (7 bases). The CDR3 sequence: CASSVRGATYNEQFF. The CDR3 nucleotides read TGTGCCAGCAGCGTCCGGGGGGCGACTTACAATGAGCAGTTCTTC.